The 30 T cell receptor beta chains reported below all come from one sample, sequenced in a study of blood T cells in healthy people across ages. The second PCR ran about 7 to 12 cycles with a sample-barcoded 5' primer and J-beta primers. Each CDR3 protein gets one entry after TCRdb re-called the 5' RACE reads with MiXCR. This sample has approximately 730,000 distinct CDR3 sequences; about 48% occur once, and the top ten carry around 41%. Sequenced material: blood. The receptors derive from a man older than 75 in good health.

There are a few counts of this clonotype. V gene TRBV5-1 combines with J gene TRBJ1-1, with D hard to call. The CDR3 length is 15 residues. Trimming removed 0 bases at V and 1 base at J, with 10 bases between. In germline, CDR1 is SGHRS, CDR2 YFSETQ. The chain's CDR3 is CASSLAPMANTEAFF. The CDR3 coding sequence is TGCGCCAGCAGCTTGGCCCCCATGGCGAACACTGAAGCTTTCTTT.

The DNA of the CDR3 is TGCGCCAGCAGCTCGGAACAAGTCTCCTACGAGCAGTACTTC. Protein product: CASSSEQVSYEQYF. This chain links TRBV5-1 with TRBJ2-7; D gene uncertain. The CDR3 contains 14 residues. Germline assignment: CDR1 SGHRS and CDR2 YFSETQ. Trimming took off 3 bases at V and 0 bases at J, with 10 bases between the two ends.

In this sample, this clonotype turned up a few times. The gene calls are TRBV29-1 and TRBJ2-5; possible D gene TRBD1, 5 bases. Germline lookup yields CDR1 SQVTM and CDR2 ANQGSEA. With 4 bases removed from V and 0 bases from J, the gap between germline ends came to 9 bases. The length of the CDR3 is 13 residues. Written as DNA, the CDR3 is TGCAGCGTTGCTGCGGACAACCAAGAGACCCAGTACTTC. This encodes CSVAADNQETQYF.

The chain couples TRBV7-2 to TRBJ2-5, with 12 bases lining up with TRBD2. The DNA end lines up better with TRBJ2-1; the J call may be wrong. CDR3 length equals 23 residues. The germline gives CDR1 SGHTA, CDR2 FQGNSA. DNA for the CDR3: TGTGCCAGCAGCTTAGCGACCCAGGGGGCGCTACCAGGACTAGCGGGGATACAAGAGACCCAGTTCTTC. It encodes CASSLATQGALPGLAGIQETQFF.

The chain couples TRBV5-1 to TRBJ2-5; D possibly corresponds to TRBD1 (5 bases). The germline V and J ends were trimmed by 5 bases and 2 bases, with 13 bases remaining between them. This CDR3 is 14 amino acids long. CDR1 and CDR2 from the germline V gene are SGHRS and YFSETQ. CDR3 bases: TGCGCCAGCAGTCTGCCGGACATACAAGAGACCCAGTACTTC. Translating it yields CASSLPDIQETQYF.

The chain links TRBV15 to TRBJ2-6; D is unresolved. Germline CDR1 is LNHNV and CDR2 is YYDKDF (reference sequence). V shed 0 bases and J shed 0 bases, with 6 bases lying between them. The CDR3 loop spans 16 amino acids. The CDR3 reads CATSRDSSSGANVLTF. CDR3 nucleotide sequence: TGTGCCACCAGCAGAGATTCGTCCTCTGGGGCCAACGTCCTGACTTTC.

The chain has TRBV4-2 and TRBJ1-3, with no clear D. CDR1 and CDR2 from the germline V gene are LGHNA and YNFKEQ. V was clipped by 5 bases and J by 0 bases, with 14 bases between them. The CDR3 is 16 amino acids. CDR3 loop: CASSTPGIGSGNTIYF. CDR3 DNA: TGTGCCAGCAGCACCCCCGGGATAGGCTCTGGAAACACCATATATTTT.

About this clonotype: Possible read error: a much larger clone is one base away. The CDR3 ends on some other residue instead of the conserved phenylalanine or tryptophan, so this is likely a read error. The chain employs TRBV27 and TRBJ2-7; no reliable D call. This CDR3 region has 13 residues. Germline V CDR1 and CDR2: MNHEY, SMNVEV (reference sequence). Trimming stripped 3 bases from V and 2 bases from J, with 8 bases between. The CDR3 sequence: CASSLRDTYEQYL. The CDR3 nucleotides are TGTGCCAGCAGTTTGAGAGATACCTACGAGCAGTACCTC.

V and J are TRBV5-1 and TRBJ2-5, with 9 positions matching TRBD2. The CDR3 sequence is 15 residues long. CDR1 is SGHRS and CDR2 is YFSETQ in the germline V gene. V dropped 4 bases and J dropped 1; count of bases not matched to a gene: 5. The chain's CDR3 is CASSGGTSTQETQYF. The DNA of the CDR3 is TGCGCCAGCAGCGGAGGGACTAGCACCCAAGAGACCCAGTACTTC. The full variable domain, its missing parts supplied by reference TRBV5-1 and TRBJ2-5, is KAGVTQTPRYLIKTRGQQVTLSCSPISGHRSVSWYQQTPGQGLQFLFEYFSETQRNKGNFPGRFSGRQFSNSRSEMNVSTLELGDSALYLCASSGGTSTQETQYFGPGTRLLVL.

The CDR3 loop is CASSVGPWNEQFF. In nucleotides, the CDR3 is TGTGCCAGCAGCGTCGGGCCTTGGAATGAGCAGTTCTTC. The chain combines TRBV9 with TRBJ2-1, with D uncertain. CDR3 length: 13 residues. Germline V gene sequence: CDR1 SGDLS, CDR2 YYNGEE. With 2 bases removed from V and 7 bases from J, the gap between germline ends came to 10 bases.

Ten or more counts support this clonotype. V usage is TRBV28 and J usage is TRBJ2-7; the match to TRBD2 covers 13 bases. Germline V gene sequence: CDR1 MDHEN, CDR2 SYDVKM. After removal of 5 bases from V and 3 bases from J, the junction contained 7 bases not matched to a gene. The CDR3 is made up of 16 amino acids. The CDR3 region is CASSPRTSGSSYEQYF. CDR3 DNA sequence: TGTGCCAGCAGTCCTAGGACTAGCGGGAGTAGCTACGAGCAGTACTTC.

This clonotype was counted a few times. This chain joins TRBV5-1 and TRBJ2-3; D possibly corresponds to TRBD2 (5 bases). The V gene lost 4 bases and the J gene lost 14 bases, with 23 bases spanning the gap. The CDR3 is 14 residues long. Germline V CDR1 and CDR2: SGHRS, YFSETQ. CDR3 sequence reads: CASSPWTRSGYAYF. The CDR3 coding sequence is TGCGCCAGCAGCCCCTGGACTCGATCCGGATACGCGTATTTT.

The chain uses TRBV10-3 and TRBJ2-4; 15 bases map to TRBD2. The end of the DNA fits TRBJ2-5 better, so the J call may be wrong. The CDR3 covers 16 residues. Germline loops: CDR1 ENHRY, CDR2 SYGVKD. CDR3 in amino acids: CAISVGLAGGGETQYF. The CDR3 region has the DNA TGTGCCATCAGTGTGGGACTAGCGGGAGGCGGGGAGACCCAGTACTTC.

This chain joins TRBV6-1 and TRBJ2-1; 7 bases agree with TRBD2. V lost 6 bases, J lost 7 bases, and 9 bases stayed unmatched. The germline CDR1 and CDR2 sequences are MNHNS and SASEGT. This CDR3 spans 14 amino acids. DNA for the CDR3: TGTGCCAGCAGGGAGCGACCAGCGGGGAATGAGCAGTTCTTC. It encodes CASRERPAGNEQFF.

Remarks on this clonotype: The junction departs from the called germline gene at one end, perhaps through a read error. This chain's CDR3 is CASSFKGGGTNEELFF. CDR3 coding DNA: TGTGCCAGCAGCTTTAAGGGTGGTGGAACTAATGAAGAACTGTTTTTT. The chain couples TRBV7-9 to TRBJ1-4; D is unclear. The CDR3 has 16 residues. From germline, CDR1 is SEHNR and CDR2 FQNEAQ (reference sequence).

In its sample, this clonotype was seen a few times. The V and J genes are TRBV9 and TRBJ2-7; tentatively, D is TRBD2 (7 bases). The V end was cut by 0 bases, the J end by 1 base, with 11 bases between. CDR3 length: 15 residues. Germline V gives CDR1 SGDLS, CDR2 YYNGEE. CDR3 bases: TGTGCCAGCAGCGTAGATGCGGGGGCTTCCTACGAGCAGTACTTC. It specifies CASSVDAGASYEQYF.

The chain uses TRBV7-2 and TRBJ2-7, with a tentative D call TRBD1 (5 bases). The CDR3 is 14 amino acids. Germline V gene sequence: CDR1 SGHTA, CDR2 FQGNSA. Trimming removed 3 bases at V and 3 bases at J, with 12 bases between. Here the CDR3 reads CASSFSRASYEQYF. CDR3 DNA: TGTGCCAGCAGCTTTAGCAGGGCGAGCTACGAGCAGTACTTC. The complete variable domain, with remaining parts taken from reference TRBV7-2 and TRBJ2-7, reads GAGVSQSPSNKVTEKGKDVELRCDPISGHTALYWYRQSLGQGLEFLIYFQGNSAPDKSGLPSDRFSAERTGGSVSTLTIQRTQQEDSAVYLCASSFSRASYEQYFGPGTRLTVT.

This clonotype has only a few counts. The gene calls are TRBV3-1 and TRBJ1-4; D is uncertain. V lost 0 bases to trimming and J lost 7 bases, with 6 bases between them. CDR1 is LGHDT and CDR2 is YNNKEL in the germline V gene (reference sequence). CDR3 length: 13 amino acids. The CDR3 protein is CASSQDWREKLFF. The CDR3 region has the DNA TGTGCCAGCAGCCAAGACTGGCGTGAAAAACTGTTTTTT.

The rearrangement joins TRBV4-1 to TRBJ1-2; D not certain. V lost 1 base to trimming and J lost 3 bases, with 15 bases between them. From germline, CDR1 is MGHRA and CDR2 YSYEKL. The length of the CDR3 is 16 residues. The CDR3: CASSQGSYTQYYGYTF. CDR3 in DNA: TGCGCCAGCAGCCAAGGGAGCTACACGCAGTACTATGGCTACACCTTC.

V usage is TRBV3-1 and J usage is TRBJ2-2; 7 bases map to TRBD1. The junction had 3 bases not matched to a gene; V was cut back by 4 bases and J by 7 bases. The germline V gene has CDR1 LGHDT and CDR2 YNNKEL (reference sequence). CDR3 size: 13 residues. This chain's CDR3 is CASSRQGIGELFF. DNA for the CDR3: TGTGCCAGCAGCCGACAGGGTATCGGGGAGCTGTTTTTT.

This clonotype was seen a single time. This rearrangement joins TRBV3-1 to TRBJ2-7; 12 nucleotides match TRBD1. CDR1 is LGHDT and CDR2 is YNNKEL in the germline V gene (reference sequence). V trimming: 4 bases; J trimming: 7 bases; junction bases outside the gene matches: 14. The CDR3 contains 17 residues. As DNA, the CDR3 is TGTGCCAGCAGCCGCCCGGGACAGGGGGCCTTCGTTGGTGAGCAGTACTTC. Its translation: CASSRPGQGAFVGEQYF.

V usage is TRBV12-3 or TRBV12-4 and J usage is TRBJ2-1; D possibly corresponds to TRBD1 (6 bases). The CDR3 contains 13 residues. Trimming cost V 3 bases and J 7 bases, with 10 bases left between them. The CDR3 is CASSLVRGNEQFF. In DNA, the CDR3 is TGTGCCAGCAGTTTGGTCAGGGGTAATGAGCAGTTCTTC.

The chain employs TRBV6-1 and TRBJ1-2; the D gene is possibly TRBD1 (5 bases). V was clipped by 6 bases and J by 8 bases, with 19 bases between them. Germline assignment: CDR1 MNHNS and CDR2 SASEGT. There are 14 residues in the CDR3. This chain's CDR3 is CASRVQRAQGGYTF. CDR3 coding DNA: TGTGCCAGCAGGGTCCAGAGAGCCCAGGGCGGCTACACCTTC.

V gene TRBV28 combines with J gene TRBJ1-4; TRBD1 is a possible D gene (5 bases). CDR3 length: 16 residues. Trimming removed 1 base at V and 4 bases at J, with 13 bases between. CDR1 and CDR2 from the germline V gene are MDHEN and SYDVKM. CDR3 bases: TGTGCCAGCAGTTTATACGGGACCGCGAATAATGAAAAACTGTTTTTT. As protein: CASSLYGTANNEKLFF.

The rearrangement links TRBV2 to TRBJ1-5, with a weak D call TRBD1 (5 bases). Per the germline V gene, CDR1 is SNHLY and CDR2 is FYNNEI. The CDR3 has 18 residues. Trimming left V 6 bases short and J 1 base short, with 22 bases between. The CDR3 protein is CASSAHPGGRVSNQPQHF. CDR3 nucleotide sequence: TGTGCCAGCAGCGCTCACCCCGGGGGGAGGGTCAGCAATCAGCCCCAGCATTTT.

This rearrangement joins TRBV6-1 to TRBJ2-7; D is uncertain. This CDR3 has 15 residues. Germline V gene sequence: CDR1 MNHNS, CDR2 SASEGT. Trimming took 0 bases from V and 4 from J, leaving 13 bases between them. Here the CDR3 DNA reads TGTGCCAGCAGTGAAGCCCTACAGTACGGGTACGAGCAGTACTTC. This sequence encodes CASSEALQYGYEQYF.

The rearrangement joins TRBV20-1 to TRBJ2-1; D unresolved. The V end was cut by 1 base, the J end by 8 bases, with 18 bases between. Germline lookup yields CDR1 DFQATT and CDR2 SNEGSKA (reference sequence). CDR3 length: 15 amino acids. The CDR3, as DNA: TGCAGTGCTAGAGCTCCGGGTTATAGGGTCCATGAGCAGTTCTTC. Protein product: CSARAPGYRVHEQFF.

The chain carries TRBV10-3 and TRBJ2-5; TRBD2 might be the D (5 bases). The J call may be faulty, since TRBJ2-7 better matches the DNA end. The CDR3 length is 13 residues. Germline CDR1 ENHRY, CDR2 SYGVKD. Written as DNA, the CDR3 is TGTGCCACCACCGGTGTCCGGAGGCTCGAGCAGTACTTC. It yields the protein CATTGVRRLEQYF.

J is TRBJ2-5 and V is TRBV10-3; 12 bases align to TRBD2. V shed 0 bases, J shed 1 base, and the junction held 3 bases outside the gene matches. From germline, CDR1 is ENHRY and CDR2 SYGVKD. The length of the CDR3 is 17 residues. CDR3 nucleotide sequence: TGTGCCATCAGTGAGTCCCGACTAGCGGGGGCCCAAGAGACCCAGTACTTC. Translating it yields CAISESRLAGAQETQYF.

This clonotype came up a few times. The J gene is TRBJ2-7, the V gene TRBV7-3, with a possible D match to TRBD2 (6 bases). Germline V gene sequence: CDR1 SGHTA, CDR2 FQGTGA. V was cut by 2 bases and J by 5 bases, with 16 bases left in between. The CDR3 is made up of 15 amino acids. The CDR3 DNA sequence: TGTGCCAGCAGCTTAGGAGGGAGTAGTTGGGACGAGCAGTACTTC. It is translated as CASSLGGSSWDEQYF.